This section outlines one T cell receptor beta chain sequence together with its context. Its cognate antigen is unknown. Other nucleotide sequences in the sample specify the same CDR3. The data derive from a study of shared clonotypes between healthy human individuals. Study-wide results and limits: The naive CD4 repertoires of a handful of donors were compared, and about 5% of clonotypes were shared.

The V gene lost 0 bases and the J gene lost 0 bases, with 3 bases spanning the gap. Per germline, CDR1 SGHRS and CDR2 YFSETQ. The CDR3 length is 13 residues. Sequencing used immunoSEQ multiplex PCR; TCRdb keeps in-frame clones, though not all of them. The table has some 2,400,000 clones, approximately 94% seen once. The rearrangement joins TRBV5-1 to TRBJ1-1; D uncertain. The sequencing input was naive CD4+ T cells sorted from blood. Specified subset: CD45RA+ positively selected. The receptor was derived from a young man in good health. CDR3: CASSLDLNTEAFF. In nucleotides, the CDR3 is TGCGCCAGCAGCTTGGACTTGAACACTGAAGCTTTCTTT.